These T cell receptor beta chains were read from a single sample in a study of blood T cell repertoires in COVID-19. Data came from immunoSEQ multiplex PCR; TCRdb stores just in-frame clones and leaves some out. This sample yields some 150,000 clones, of which 82% are seen a single time; approximately 4.1% belongs to the top ten. Sequenced material: peripheral blood. All receptors come from a woman older than 75 with acute or convalescent COVID-19. CDR3s leave out the opening cysteine and the closing phenylalanine or tryptophan.

j_call v_call cdr3_aa
TRBJ2-3 TRBV10-2 ASSVLRSDTQY
TRBJ1-2 TRBV5-8 ASSLTGIITGYT
TRBJ1-5 TRBV21-1 ASSRRDRRPQH
TRBJ2-5 TRBV7-6 ASSLARGDGETQY
TRBJ2-3 TRBV7-7 ASSLGTGTTDTQY
TRBJ2-1 TRBV3-1/TRBV3-2 ASSRFRDRDGEQF
TRBJ1-2 TRBV5-1 ASSWDSLGNYGYT
TRBJ2-5 TRBV5-8 ASSLGLETSGDQETQY
TRBJ2-1 TRBV5-1 ASTFRGQGAGNEQF
TRBJ2-2 TRBV21-1 ASSKVHRAGGELF
TRBJ2-3 TRBV14 ASSQRGVTDTQY
TRBJ1-2 TRBV5-6 ASSSSRAVYRRGYGYT
TRBJ2-7 TRBV5-6 ASRSGGSPYEQY
TRBJ1-1 TRBV7-8 ASSLLFEDSGAF
TRBJ1-4 TRBV5-1 ASSGTGSNEKLF
TRBJ1-2 TRBV11-2 ASSSGGEAGYT
TRBJ1-3 TRBV5-4 ASSWWTGGSLYSGNTIY